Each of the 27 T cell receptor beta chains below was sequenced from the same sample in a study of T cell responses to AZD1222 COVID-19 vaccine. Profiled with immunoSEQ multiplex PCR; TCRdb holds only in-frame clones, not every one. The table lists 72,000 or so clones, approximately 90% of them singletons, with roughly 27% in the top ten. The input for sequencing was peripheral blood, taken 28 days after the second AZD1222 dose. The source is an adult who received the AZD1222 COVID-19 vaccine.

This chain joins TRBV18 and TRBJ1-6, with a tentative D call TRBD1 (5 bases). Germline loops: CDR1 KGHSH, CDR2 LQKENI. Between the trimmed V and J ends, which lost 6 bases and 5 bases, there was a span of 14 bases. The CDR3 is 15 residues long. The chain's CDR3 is CASSLQVKDNSPLHF. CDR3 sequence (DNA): TGTGCCAGCTCTCTACAGGTGAAGGATAATTCACCCCTCCACTTT. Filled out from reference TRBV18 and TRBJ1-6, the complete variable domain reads NAGVMQNPRHLVRRRGQEARLRCSPMKGHSHVYWYRQLPEEGLKFMVYLQKENIIDESGMPKERFSAEFPKEGPSILRIQQVVRGDSAAYFCASSLQVKDNSPLHFGNGTRLTVT.

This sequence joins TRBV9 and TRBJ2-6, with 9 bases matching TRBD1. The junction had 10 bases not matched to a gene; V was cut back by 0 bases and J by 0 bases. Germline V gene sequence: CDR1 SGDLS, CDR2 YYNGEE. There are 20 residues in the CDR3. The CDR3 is CASSVGVGDRDYSGANVLTF. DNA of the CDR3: TGTGCCAGCAGCGTAGGGGTGGGGGACAGGGACTACTCTGGGGCCAACGTCCTGACTTTC.

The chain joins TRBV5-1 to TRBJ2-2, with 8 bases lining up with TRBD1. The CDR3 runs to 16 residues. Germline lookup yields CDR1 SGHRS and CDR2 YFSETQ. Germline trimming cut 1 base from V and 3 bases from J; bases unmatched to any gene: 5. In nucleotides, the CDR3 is TGCGCCAGCAGCTTGAAGGACAGGGCTTACACCGGGGAGCTGTTTTTT. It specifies CASSLKDRAYTGELFF.

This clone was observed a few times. CDR3 protein: CASSTGSGGTDTQYF. Here the CDR3 DNA reads TGTGCCAGTAGTACCGGGAGTGGGGGGACAGATACGCAGTATTTT. The chain couples TRBV19 to TRBJ2-3, with a weak D call TRBD2 (6 bases). CDR1 LNHDA and CDR2 SQIVND come from the germline V gene (reference sequence). The CDR3 consists of 15 residues. V was pared by 4 bases and J by 3 bases, with 14 bases between.

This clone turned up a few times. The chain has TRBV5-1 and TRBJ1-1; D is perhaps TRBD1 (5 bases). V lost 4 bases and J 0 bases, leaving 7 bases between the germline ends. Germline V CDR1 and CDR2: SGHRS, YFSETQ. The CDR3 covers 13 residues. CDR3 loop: CASSPDMNTEAFF. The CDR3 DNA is TGCGCCAGCAGCCCGGACATGAACACTGAAGCTTTCTTT.

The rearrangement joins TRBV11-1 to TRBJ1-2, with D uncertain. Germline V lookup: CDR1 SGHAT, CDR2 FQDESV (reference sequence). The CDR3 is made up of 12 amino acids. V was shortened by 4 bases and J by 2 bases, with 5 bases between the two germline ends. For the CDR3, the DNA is TGTGCCAGCAGCTCGGAAAACTATGGCTACACCTTC. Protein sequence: CASSSENYGYTF.

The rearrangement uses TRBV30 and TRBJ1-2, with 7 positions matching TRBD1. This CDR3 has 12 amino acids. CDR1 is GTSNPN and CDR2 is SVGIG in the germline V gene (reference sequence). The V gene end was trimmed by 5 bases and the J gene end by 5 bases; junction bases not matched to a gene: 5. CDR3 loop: CAWLVRGYGYTF. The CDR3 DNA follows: TGTGCCTGGTTGGTCAGGGGGTATGGCTACACCTTC.

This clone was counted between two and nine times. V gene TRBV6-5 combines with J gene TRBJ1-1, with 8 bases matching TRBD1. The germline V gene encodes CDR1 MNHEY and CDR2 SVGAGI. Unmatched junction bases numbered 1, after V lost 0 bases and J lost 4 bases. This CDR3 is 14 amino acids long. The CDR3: CASSYSQGVTEAFF. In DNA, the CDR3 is TGTGCCAGCAGTTACTCACAGGGGGTCACTGAAGCTTTCTTT.

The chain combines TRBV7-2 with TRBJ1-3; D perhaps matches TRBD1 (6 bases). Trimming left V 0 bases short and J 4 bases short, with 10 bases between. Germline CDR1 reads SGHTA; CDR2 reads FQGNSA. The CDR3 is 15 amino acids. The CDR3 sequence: CASSLAGGGGNTIYF. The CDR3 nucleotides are TGTGCCAGCAGCTTAGCCGGCGGGGGCGGAAACACCATATATTTT.

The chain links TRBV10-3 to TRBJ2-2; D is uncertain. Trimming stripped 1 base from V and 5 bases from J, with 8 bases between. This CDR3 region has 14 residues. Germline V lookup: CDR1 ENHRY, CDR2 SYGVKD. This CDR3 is CAISELSSTGELFF. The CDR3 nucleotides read TGTGCCATCAGTGAGTTGAGTAGTACCGGGGAGCTGTTTTTT.

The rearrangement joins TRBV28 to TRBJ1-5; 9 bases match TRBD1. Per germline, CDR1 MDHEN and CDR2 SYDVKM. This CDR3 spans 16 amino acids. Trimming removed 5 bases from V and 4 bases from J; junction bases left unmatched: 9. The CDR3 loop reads CASSNPLGQGNQPQHF. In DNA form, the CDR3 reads TGTGCCAGCAGTAACCCCCTGGGACAGGGTAATCAGCCCCAGCATTTT.

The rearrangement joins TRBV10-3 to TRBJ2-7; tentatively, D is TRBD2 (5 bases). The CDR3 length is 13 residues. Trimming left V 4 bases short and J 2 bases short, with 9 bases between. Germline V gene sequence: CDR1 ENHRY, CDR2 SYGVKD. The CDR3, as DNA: TGTGCCATCAGTGGAGCCGGGACCTACGAGCAGTACTTC. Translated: CAISGAGTYEQYF.

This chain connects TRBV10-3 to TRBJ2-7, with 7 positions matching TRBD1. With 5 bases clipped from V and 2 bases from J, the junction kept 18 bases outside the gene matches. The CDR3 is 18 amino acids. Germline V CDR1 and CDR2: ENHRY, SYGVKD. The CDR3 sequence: CAISPLGQTGPRTYEQYF. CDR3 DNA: TGTGCCATCAGTCCCCTCGGACAGACAGGGCCTCGGACCTACGAGCAGTACTTC.

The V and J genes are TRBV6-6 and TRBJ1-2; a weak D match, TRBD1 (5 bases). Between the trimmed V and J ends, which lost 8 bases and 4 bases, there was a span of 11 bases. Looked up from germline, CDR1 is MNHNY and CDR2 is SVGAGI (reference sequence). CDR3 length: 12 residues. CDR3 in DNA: TGTGCCAGCGGGCAGGGCTCCTATGGCTACACCTTC. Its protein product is CASGQGSYGYTF.

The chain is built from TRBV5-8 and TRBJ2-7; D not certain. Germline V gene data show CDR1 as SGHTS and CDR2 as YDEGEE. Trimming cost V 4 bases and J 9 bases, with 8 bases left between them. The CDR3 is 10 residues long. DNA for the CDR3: TGTGCCAGCAGCCCGGTTGGGCAGTACTTC. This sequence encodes CASSPVGQYF.

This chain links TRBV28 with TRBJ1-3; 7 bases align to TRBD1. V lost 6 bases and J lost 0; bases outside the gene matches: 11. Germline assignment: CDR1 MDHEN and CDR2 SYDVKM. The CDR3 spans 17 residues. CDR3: CASRAAGGGDSGNTIYF. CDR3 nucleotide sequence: TGTGCCAGCAGAGCAGCAGGGGGGGGAGACTCTGGAAACACCATATATTTT.

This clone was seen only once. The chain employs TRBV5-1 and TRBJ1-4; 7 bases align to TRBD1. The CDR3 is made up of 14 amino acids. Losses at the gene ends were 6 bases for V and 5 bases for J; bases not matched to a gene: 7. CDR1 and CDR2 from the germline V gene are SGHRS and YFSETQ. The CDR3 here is CASTQGESNEKLFF. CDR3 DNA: TGCGCCAGCACCCAGGGGGAGTCAAATGAAAAACTGTTTTTT.

This CDR3 is CASDPGTGGYEQYF. DNA for the CDR3: TGCGCCAGCGATCCCGGGACAGGGGGTTACGAGCAGTACTTC. The chain uses TRBV10-2 and TRBJ2-7; 11 bases map to TRBD1. This CDR3 has 14 amino acids. The germline CDR1 and CDR2 sequences are WSHSY and SAAADI. Unmatched junction bases numbered 7, after V lost 8 bases and J lost 4 bases.

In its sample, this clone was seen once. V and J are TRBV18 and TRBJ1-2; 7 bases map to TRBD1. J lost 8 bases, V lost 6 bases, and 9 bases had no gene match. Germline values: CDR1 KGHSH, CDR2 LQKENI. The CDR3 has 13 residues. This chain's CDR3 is CASSPQGTEGYTF. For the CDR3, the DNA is TGTGCCAGCTCCCCGCAGGGGACAGAAGGCTACACCTTC.

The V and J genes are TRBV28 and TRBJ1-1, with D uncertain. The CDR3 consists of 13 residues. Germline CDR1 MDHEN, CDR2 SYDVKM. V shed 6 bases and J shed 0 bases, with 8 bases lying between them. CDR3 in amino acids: CASREDLNTEAFF. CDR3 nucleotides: TGTGCCAGCAGGGAGGACTTGAACACTGAAGCTTTCTTT. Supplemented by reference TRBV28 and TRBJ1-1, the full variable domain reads DVKVTQSSRYLVKRTGEKVFLECVQDMDHENMFWYRQDPGLGLRLIYFSYDVKMKEKGDIPEGYSVSREKKERFSLILESASTNQTSMYLCASREDLNTEAFFGQGTRLTVV.

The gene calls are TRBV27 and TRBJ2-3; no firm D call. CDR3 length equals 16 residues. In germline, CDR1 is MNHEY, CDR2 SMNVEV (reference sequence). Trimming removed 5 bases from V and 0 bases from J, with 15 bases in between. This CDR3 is CASSALGSQSTDTQYF. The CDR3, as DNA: TGTGCCAGCAGTGCCCTGGGTAGCCAAAGCACAGATACGCAGTATTTT.

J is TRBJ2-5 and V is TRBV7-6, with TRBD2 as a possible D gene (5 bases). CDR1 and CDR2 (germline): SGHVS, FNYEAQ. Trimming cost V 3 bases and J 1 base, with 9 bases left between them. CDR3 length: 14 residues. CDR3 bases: TGTGCCAGCAGCTTCTCTGGGAGCCAAGAGACCCAGTACTTC. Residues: CASSFSGSQETQYF.

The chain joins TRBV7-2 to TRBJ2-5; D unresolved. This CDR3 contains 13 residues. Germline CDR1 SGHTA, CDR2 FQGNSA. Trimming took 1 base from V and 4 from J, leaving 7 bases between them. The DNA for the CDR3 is TGTGCCAGCAGCTTAGTGGGTGGAGAGACCCAGTACTTC. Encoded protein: CASSLVGGETQYF.

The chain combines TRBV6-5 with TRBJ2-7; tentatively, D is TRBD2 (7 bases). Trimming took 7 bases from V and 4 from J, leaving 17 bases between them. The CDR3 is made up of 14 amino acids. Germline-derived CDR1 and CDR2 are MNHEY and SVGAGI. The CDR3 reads CASNEGGAGYEQYF. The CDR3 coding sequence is TGTGCCAGCAACGAAGGGGGGGCTGGTTACGAGCAGTACTTC.

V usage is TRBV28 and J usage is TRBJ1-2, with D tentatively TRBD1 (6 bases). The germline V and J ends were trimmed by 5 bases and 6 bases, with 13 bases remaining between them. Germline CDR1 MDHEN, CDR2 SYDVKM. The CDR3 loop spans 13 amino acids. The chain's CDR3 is CASSLSGGHGYTF. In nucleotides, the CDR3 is TGTGCCAGCAGTCTGAGCGGGGGGCATGGCTACACCTTC.

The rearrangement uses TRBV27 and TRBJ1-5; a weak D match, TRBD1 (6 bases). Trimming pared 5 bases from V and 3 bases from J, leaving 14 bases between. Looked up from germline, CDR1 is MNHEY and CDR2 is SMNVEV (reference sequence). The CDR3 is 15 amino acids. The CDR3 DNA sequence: TGTGCCAGCAGTGGACGGCCAGGGGCCAATCAGCCCCAGCATTTT. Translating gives CASSGRPGANQPQHF.

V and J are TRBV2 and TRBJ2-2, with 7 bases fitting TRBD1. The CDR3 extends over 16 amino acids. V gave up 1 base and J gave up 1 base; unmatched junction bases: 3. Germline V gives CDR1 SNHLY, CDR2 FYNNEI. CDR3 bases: TGTGCCAGCAGTGAAGAGGCAGGGGGGAACACCGGGGAGCTGTTTTTT. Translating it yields CASSEEAGGNTGELFF.